Listed below are T cell receptor beta chains from one sample, sequenced in a study of tumor-infiltrating lymphocytes in glioblastoma multiforme. MiXCR was run by TCRdb on the multiplex PCR reads, yielding one entry per CDR3 protein. The sample records 15,000 to 20,000 distinct CDR3 sequences, approximately 70% being singletons. Sequencing used peripheral blood. The receptor source for this set is a male donor with glioblastoma. Both conserved end residues are part of each CDR3. The D gene is left open where the match is weak. A row's size may be missing; if present it is once, few, many or a size class.

CDR3 DNA: TGCAGTGCTAGAGATCCAACTAGCGGGGGGGAGGGTGAGCAGTTCTTC; CDR3 protein: CSARDPTSGGEGEQFF; D gene: TRBD2; J gene: TRBJ2-1; clone size: NA; V gene: TRBV20-1; CDR3 length: 16
CDR3 DNA: TGCGCCAGCAGCTTGGGCCAGCCCCGAGGCGAGCAGTACTTC; CDR3 protein: CASSLGQPRGEQYF; D gene: NA; J gene: TRBJ2-7; clone size: NA; V gene: TRBV5-1; CDR3 length: 14
CDR3 DNA: TGTGCCAGCAGCTTATCTTCAAGAAACAATGAGCAGTTCTTC; CDR3 protein: CASSLSSRNNEQFF; D gene: NA; J gene: TRBJ2-1; clone size: large; V gene: TRBV11-2; CDR3 length: 14
CDR3 DNA: TGTGCTAGCAGCTCAGCATTGAACACCGGGGAGCTGTTTTTT; CDR3 protein: CASSSALNTGELFF; D gene: NA; J gene: TRBJ2-2; clone size: NA; V gene: TRBV11-1; CDR3 length: 14
CDR3 DNA: TGTGCCAGCAGCCAATCTCCGGGGATGGGCCCTAACTATGGCTACACCTTC; CDR3 protein: CASSQSPGMGPNYGYTF; D gene: NA; J gene: TRBJ1-2; clone size: once; V gene: TRBV14; CDR3 length: 17
CDR3 DNA: TGTGCCAGCAGTTTTCTGGCAGGGGGCGCTTACGAGCAGTACTTC; CDR3 protein: CASSFLAGGAYEQYF; D gene: TRBD1; J gene: TRBJ2-7; clone size: once; V gene: TRBV28; CDR3 length: 15
CDR3 DNA: TGTGCCAGCAGCTTACCGGCGATGAATACTGAAGCTCTCTTT; CDR3 protein: CASSLPAMNTEALF; D gene: NA; J gene: TRBJ1-1; clone size: NA; V gene: TRBV11-2; CDR3 length: 14
CDR3 DNA: TGCGCCAGCAGCTTGGATGGACTAGCGAGGACCAACACCGGGGAGCTGTTTTTT; CDR3 protein: CASSLDGLARTNTGELFF; D gene: TRBD2; J gene: TRBJ2-2; clone size: NA; V gene: TRBV5-1; CDR3 length: 18
CDR3 DNA: TGTGCCAGCAGCTTAAGAGGGGCCAAAAACATTCAGTACTTC; CDR3 protein: CASSLRGAKNIQYF; D gene: NA; J gene: TRBJ2-4; clone size: medium-sized; V gene: TRBV11-1; CDR3 length: 14
CDR3 DNA: TGTGCCATCAAGGCCAGCGGGGACCCGGGGGAGCAGTTCTTC; CDR3 protein: CAIKASGDPGEQFF; D gene: TRBD2; J gene: TRBJ2-1; clone size: few; V gene: TRBV10-3; CDR3 length: 14
CDR3 DNA: TGTGCCTCCAGGACTAGCGGGAGGACCGGGGAGCTGTTTTTT; CDR3 protein: CASRTSGRTGELFF; D gene: TRBD2; J gene: TRBJ2-2; clone size: many; V gene: TRBV12-3/TRBV12-4; CDR3 length: 14
CDR3 DNA: TGTGCCACCATACCCCGAGGGAGCACTGAAGCTTTCTTT; CDR3 protein: CATIPRGSTEAFF; D gene: NA; J gene: TRBJ1-1; clone size: NA; V gene: TRBV6-5; CDR3 length: 13
CDR3 DNA: TGCGCCAGCAGTTATGGGACTAGCGGGAGGGAGGCAGATACGCAGTATTTT; CDR3 protein: CASSYGTSGREADTQYF; D gene: TRBD2; J gene: TRBJ2-3; clone size: few; V gene: TRBV5-1; CDR3 length: 17
CDR3 DNA: TGTGCCAGCAGCACGTCTAGCGGGAGCGCAAAGAATGAGCAGTTCTTC; CDR3 protein: CASSTSSGSAKNEQFF; D gene: TRBD2; J gene: TRBJ2-1; clone size: NA; V gene: TRBV7-9; CDR3 length: 16
CDR3 DNA: TGTGCCAGCAGTGAAGCGTGGAATGAGCAGTTCTTC; CDR3 protein: CASSEAWNEQFF; D gene: NA; J gene: TRBJ2-1; clone size: many; V gene: TRBV6-1; CDR3 length: 12
CDR3 DNA: TGTGCTAGCAGAGTTCAGACTAACGCGAATGAGCAATTCTTC; CDR3 protein: CASRVQTNANEQFF; D gene: NA; J gene: TRBJ2-1; clone size: NA; V gene: TRBV11-1; CDR3 length: 14
CDR3 DNA: TGCAGCGTTGTCCCGGGACAGGCTTTTGATGAGCAGTTCTTT; CDR3 protein: CSVVPGQAFDEQFF; D gene: TRBD1; J gene: TRBJ2-1; clone size: NA; V gene: TRBV29-1; CDR3 length: 14
CDR3 DNA: TGTGCCAGCGGCCGCGACAGTGGGAAGGTCAACAATGAGCGGTTCTTC; CDR3 protein: CASGRDSGKVNNERFF; D gene: NA; J gene: TRBJ2-1; clone size: NA; V gene: TRBV11-2; CDR3 length: 16
CDR3 DNA: TGTACCAGCAGTTCCCGGGACAGCCTCGCCACTGAAGCTTTATTT; CDR3 protein: CTSSSRDSLATEALF; D gene: TRBD1; J gene: TRBJ1-1; clone size: NA; V gene: TRBV6-5; CDR3 length: 15
CDR3 DNA: TGTGCCAGCAGCCCCCGGGGGGGGGCGCTTGACGAGCAGTACTTC; CDR3 protein: CASSPRGGALDEQYF; D gene: TRBD2; J gene: TRBJ2-7; clone size: NA; V gene: TRBV7-9; CDR3 length: 15
CDR3 DNA: TGCAGTTCTACCGGATGGGGCACCGCCGTAAGCCAAGAGGCCCAGTACTTC; CDR3 protein: CSSTGWGTAVSQEAQYF; D gene: NA; J gene: TRBJ2-5; clone size: NA; V gene: TRBV20-1; CDR3 length: 17
CDR3 DNA: TGCAGTGCTAGAACCCTCGAGTCGTCCTACAATGAGCAGTTCTTC; CDR3 protein: CSARTLESSYNEQFF; D gene: NA; J gene: TRBJ2-1; clone size: NA; V gene: TRBV20-1; CDR3 length: 15
CDR3 DNA: TGTGCCAGCAGCTTACCCCAGATTGGTGGCTACACCTTC; CDR3 protein: CASSLPQIGGYTF; D gene: NA; J gene: TRBJ1-2; clone size: large; V gene: TRBV11-2; CDR3 length: 13
CDR3 DNA: TGTGCCAGCAGCCCTTGGGAGACCTACGAGCAGTACTTC; CDR3 protein: CASSPWETYEQYF; D gene: NA; J gene: TRBJ2-7; clone size: NA; V gene: TRBV11-2; CDR3 length: 13
CDR3 DNA: TGCGCCAGCAGCCAGGGGAAGTCACCCCCCCACTTT; CDR3 protein: CASSQGKSPPHF; D gene: NA; J gene: TRBJ1-6; clone size: once; V gene: TRBV11-2; CDR3 length: 12
CDR3 DNA: TGTGCCAGCACCACCGGGACAGGGGAGAAGACCCAGTACTTC; CDR3 protein: CASTTGTGEKTQYF; D gene: TRBD1; J gene: TRBJ2-5; clone size: few; V gene: TRBV12-3/TRBV12-4; CDR3 length: 14
CDR3 DNA: TGCGCCAGCAGCTATGCGGGGCAAGAGACCCAGTACTTC; CDR3 protein: CASSYAGQETQYF; D gene: NA; J gene: TRBJ2-5; clone size: NA; V gene: TRBV4-1; CDR3 length: 13
CDR3 DNA: TGTGCCAGCAGCCCGAGGATGACAGAGACCCAGTACTTC; CDR3 protein: CASSPRMTETQYF; D gene: NA; J gene: TRBJ2-5; clone size: large; V gene: TRBV11-2; CDR3 length: 13
CDR3 DNA: TGCGCCAGCAGTGAGTCGAGGAAGGGATGGAACACCGGGGAGCTGTTTTTT; CDR3 protein: CASSESRKGWNTGELFF; D gene: NA; J gene: TRBJ2-2; clone size: many; V gene: TRBV10-1; CDR3 length: 17
CDR3 DNA: TGCAATGCTAGTGGTGTCGGGGCTACTAGCACAGATGCGCAGTATTTT; CDR3 protein: CNASGVGATSTDAQYF; D gene: NA; J gene: TRBJ2-3; clone size: NA; V gene: TRBV20-1; CDR3 length: 16
CDR3 DNA: TGTGCCAGCACCATGAGAGGGGGCAGTATCAATGAGCAGTTCTTC; CDR3 protein: CASTMRGGSINEQFF; D gene: TRBD1; J gene: TRBJ2-1; clone size: NA; V gene: TRBV11-2; CDR3 length: 15
CDR3 DNA: TGTGCCAGCAGCTTGGATACGCTAGCGGGGGACAATAGCACAGATACGCAGTATTTT; CDR3 protein: CASSLDTLAGDNSTDTQYF; D gene: TRBD2; J gene: TRBJ2-3; clone size: NA; V gene: TRBV11-2; CDR3 length: 19
CDR3 DNA: TGTGCCAGTAATTCCGGATATAGCGGGAGCACAGATACGCAGTATTTT; CDR3 protein: CASNSGYSGSTDTQYF; D gene: TRBD2; J gene: TRBJ2-3; clone size: few; V gene: TRBV19; CDR3 length: 16
CDR3 DNA: TGTGCCAGCAGCTTGGGAGGGGACAGGGCCGCGTCCTTC; CDR3 protein: CASSLGGDRAASF; D gene: TRBD1; J gene: TRBJ2-4; clone size: NA; V gene: TRBV5-6; CDR3 length: 13
CDR3 DNA: TGTGCCAGCAGTTACTCGTCGAAGAGCTCTGGAAACACCATATATTTT; CDR3 protein: CASSYSSKSSGNTIYF; D gene: NA; J gene: TRBJ1-3; clone size: once; V gene: TRBV6-5; CDR3 length: 16
CDR3 DNA: TGTGTCAGCAACCCAGGGGCGGGAGGTCTCAATGAGCAGCCCTTC; CDR3 protein: CVSNPGAGGLNEQPF; D gene: TRBD2; J gene: TRBJ2-1; clone size: NA; V gene: TRBV11-2; CDR3 length: 15
CDR3 DNA: TGTGCCAGCAGCTCACAGGGGATGGTCGGGGAGCTGTTTTTT; CDR3 protein: CASSSQGMVGELFF; D gene: TRBD1; J gene: TRBJ2-2; clone size: many; V gene: TRBV5-5; CDR3 length: 14
CDR3 DNA: TGTGCCGGCAGCCTAGCAGGGTTGACCGGGGAGCTGTTCTTT; CDR3 protein: CAGSLAGLTGELFF; D gene: NA; J gene: TRBJ2-2; clone size: NA; V gene: TRBV11-2; CDR3 length: 14
CDR3 DNA: TGTGCCAGCAGTTCCCCTACTAGCGGGGTGTTTACGCAGTATTTT; CDR3 protein: CASSSPTSGVFTQYF; D gene: TRBD2; J gene: TRBJ2-3; clone size: NA; V gene: TRBV12-3/TRBV12-4; CDR3 length: 15
CDR3 DNA: TGTGCCAGCAGCACGGGGACCTACAGAGGGTCACCCCTCCACTTT; CDR3 protein: CASSTGTYRGSPLHF; D gene: NA; J gene: TRBJ1-6; clone size: NA; V gene: TRBV11-2; CDR3 length: 15
CDR3 DNA: TGCAGCGTTGGGCACAGGGACACCGGGGATCTGTTTTTT; CDR3 protein: CSVGHRDTGDLFF; D gene: NA; J gene: TRBJ2-2; clone size: NA; V gene: TRBV29-1; CDR3 length: 13
CDR3 DNA: TGTGCCAGCAGCCGAAACGCTGGAAACACCATATATTTT; CDR3 protein: CASSRNAGNTIYF; D gene: NA; J gene: TRBJ1-3; clone size: large; V gene: TRBV11-2; CDR3 length: 13
CDR3 DNA: TGCAGCGCTGAAGATCCGGTCCGGAGCTCCTACAATGAGCAGTTCTTC; CDR3 protein: CSAEDPVRSSYNEQFF; D gene: NA; J gene: TRBJ2-1; clone size: NA; V gene: TRBV29-1; CDR3 length: 16
CDR3 DNA: TGTGCCAGCAGGCGGGGACTTTACACAGATACGCAGTATTTT; CDR3 protein: CASRRGLYTDTQYF; D gene: NA; J gene: TRBJ2-3; clone size: NA; V gene: TRBV12-3/TRBV12-4; CDR3 length: 14
CDR3 DNA: TGTGCCAGCAGCCAGGGTGGGGCTCCTACATATACGCAGTATTTT; CDR3 protein: CASSQGGAPTYTQYF; D gene: NA; J gene: TRBJ2-3; clone size: NA; V gene: TRBV11-3; CDR3 length: 15
CDR3 DNA: TGTGCCGGCTTCCTAGATGGTGAGCACTCCTACGAGCAGTACTTC; CDR3 protein: CAGFLDGEHSYEQYF; D gene: NA; J gene: TRBJ2-7; clone size: NA; V gene: TRBV6-1; CDR3 length: 15
CDR3 DNA: TGCAGCGTCCTCACCGGGGAGCTGTTTTTT; CDR3 protein: CSVLTGELFF; D gene: NA; J gene: TRBJ2-2; clone size: many; V gene: TRBV29-1; CDR3 length: 10
CDR3 DNA: TGCGCCAGCAGCGCGGGACAGGGGGCTAGAAATGGCTACACCTTC; CDR3 protein: CASSAGQGARNGYTF; D gene: TRBD1; J gene: TRBJ1-2; clone size: many; V gene: TRBV5-1; CDR3 length: 15
CDR3 DNA: TGTGCCAGCAGTTACCCTACCCGGGCCCCCAGCGAAGATACGCAGTATTTT; CDR3 protein: CASSYPTRAPSEDTQYF; D gene: NA; J gene: TRBJ2-3; clone size: NA; V gene: TRBV6-2/TRBV6-3; CDR3 length: 17